The clone carrying this TCR beta chain was observed a handful of times. A library of TCRbeta sequences, prepared with unique molecular identifiers, was generated. TCRdb ran MiXCR on the PCR reads and lists one entry per CDR3 protein. The data contain roughly 500,000 distinct CDR3 sequences, under 15% of them singletons. This record comes from a study of T-cell reconstitution after alpha-beta-depleted transplantation in children. This receptor was identified in a human donor who donated a stem cell graft to a child with combined immunodeficiency. This specimen was PBMCs from the stem cell graft donor, taken from the stem cell graft.

Here the CDR3 reads CAISERDQETQYF. The CDR3, as DNA: TGTGCCATCAGTGAGCGGGACCAAGAGACCCAGTACTTC. The chain carries TRBV10-3 and TRBJ2-5, with D unresolved. The CDR3 length is 13 residues. In germline, CDR1 is ENHRY, CDR2 SYGVKD. Trimming pared 2 bases from V and 0 bases from J, leaving 4 bases between.